A selection of T cell receptor beta chains follows, all from one sample in a study of shared clonotypes between healthy human individuals. The table came from immunoSEQ multiplex PCR; TCRdb's copy has only in-frame clones and leaves some out. The profile covers some 500,000 clones, with almost 97% appearing a single time and under 0.06% taken by the ten largest. Sequences were obtained from naive CD4+ T cells sorted from blood. The receptors were gathered from a woman aged 25 to 39 in good health. Each CDR3 is given with its conserved first and last residue. D genes are given only for firm matches. Where a row states a size, it is once, few, many or the class of an expanded clone; other rows omit it.

clone_size j_call d_call v_call cdr3_nt cdr3_aa
NA TRBJ1-1 TRBD1 TRBV28 TGTGCCAGCAGTTTAGAGCCGGGACAGGTTTTTAACACTGAAGCTTTCTTT CASSLEPGQVFNTEAFF
NA TRBJ1-2 TRBD1 TRBV2 TGTGCCAGCAGTGAAAGGACAGGGGAGACCTTC CASSERTGETF
NA TRBJ2-3 NA TRBV18 TGTGCCAGCTCACCACCAAGTACAGTCCCAATCAATACGCAGTATTTT CASSPPSTVPINTQYF
NA TRBJ2-1 TRBD2 TRBV29-1 TGCAGCGCTGGGCCCGGGAGGAGCTCCTACAATGAGCAGTTCTTC CSAGPGRSSYNEQFF
NA TRBJ2-7 NA TRBV7-9 TGTGCCAGCAGTCCGGGATTCTACGAGCAGTACTTC CASSPGFYEQYF
NA TRBJ1-1 NA TRBV5-1 TGCGCCAGCAGCTTGGAGCCCAACATGAACACTGAAGCTTTCTTT CASSLEPNMNTEAFF
NA TRBJ2-1 NA TRBV6-6 TGTGCCAGCAGCCGAACAGTGGAGGGTGAGCAGTTCTTC CASSRTVEGEQFF
NA TRBJ1-3 NA TRBV27 TGTGCCAGCAGCCATGGCCTACGAGACACCATATATTTT CASSHGLRDTIYF
NA TRBJ1-2 NA TRBV7-2 TGTGCCAGCAGCTTAGTCTCCAGGGACCTATCCTATGGCTACACCTTC CASSLVSRDLSYGYTF
NA TRBJ1-1 NA TRBV5-1 TGCGCCAGCAGCTTGCAAGGATTCATGAACACTGAAGCTTTCTTT CASSLQGFMNTEAFF
NA TRBJ1-5 NA TRBV30 TGTGCCTGGAGTCGGAGTAACAATCAGCCCCAGCATTTT CAWSRSNNQPQHF
NA TRBJ2-1 TRBD1 TRBV7-2 TGTGCCAGCTCAAGGACAGGGGACAATGAGCAGTTCTTC CASSRTGDNEQFF
NA TRBJ2-3 NA TRBV2 TGTGCCAGCAGTGTTCAGGGAGAAGGGCTCATTATGACGCAGTATTTT CASSVQGEGLIMTQYF
NA TRBJ2-3 NA TRBV10-3 TGTGCCATCAGTGATACGACTAGAAGAACAGATACGCAGTATTTT CAISDTTRRTDTQYF
NA TRBJ2-2 TRBD2 TRBV28 TGTGCCAGCAGTTATAGCGGGAGCGGTAAGGGGGAGCTGTTTTTT CASSYSGSGKGELFF
once TRBJ2-3 NA TRBV2 TGTGCCAGCAGCTTCGGAAAGTTCACAGATACGCAGTATTTT CASSFGKFTDTQYF
NA TRBJ2-7 TRBD2 TRBV2 TGTGCCAGCAGTGTTAGCGGGAGTGCGATCGAGCAGTACTTC CASSVSGSAIEQYF
NA TRBJ1-5 NA TRBV7-2 TGTGCCAGCACCACGTATAGCAATCAGCCCCAGCATTTT CASTTYSNQPQHF
NA TRBJ1-1 NA TRBV5-1 TGCGCCAGCAGCTTACCGACAGTGGGAGCGGCCACTGAAGCTTTCTTT CASSLPTVGAATEAFF
NA TRBJ1-1 NA TRBV23-1 TGCGCCAGCAGTCAATTGCGAGTCGGTTACACTGAAGCTTTCTTT CASSQLRVGYTEAFF
NA TRBJ2-2 NA TRBV15 TGTGCCACCAGCAGAGATCCCCCAGGGAACACCGGGGAGCTGTTTTTT CATSRDPPGNTGELFF
NA TRBJ2-7 NA TRBV7-2 TGTGCCAGCAGCTTAGCGAGGACTGCTTCCGAGCAGTACTTC CASSLARTASEQYF
NA TRBJ1-1 NA TRBV7-8 TGTGCCAGCAGCTTAGAAGTGGCAGGGACCTATAACACTGAAGCTTTCTTT CASSLEVAGTYNTEAFF
NA TRBJ1-3 NA TRBV19 TGTGCCAGTAGTATTGCGGGGGGCGCTGGGTCTGGAAACACCATATATTTT CASSIAGGAGSGNTIYF
NA TRBJ1-5 NA TRBV2 TGTGCCAGCAGTGCTTCGGACCTTAGTCAGCCCCAGCATTTT CASSASDLSQPQHF
NA TRBJ1-1 NA TRBV27 TGTGCCAGCAGTTTATTGGACGGGTTAGGAAATAAAGCTTTCTTT CASSLLDGLGNKAFF
NA TRBJ1-5 NA TRBV28 TGTGCCAGCATATCGCGGATCAATCAGCCCCAGCATTTT CASISRINQPQHF
NA TRBJ2-5 NA TRBV6-5 TGTGCCAGCAGTCGGACGGGCCAAGAGACCCAGTACTTC CASSRTGQETQYF
NA TRBJ2-1 NA TRBV9 TGTGCCAGCAGCGTAGAATGGTCTGGGGGCAATGAGCAGTTCTTC CASSVEWSGGNEQFF
NA TRBJ2-7 NA TRBV18 TGTGCCAGCTCACCGTCCGTTCTGGGGGAGCAGTACTTC CASSPSVLGEQYF
NA TRBJ2-7 NA TRBV27 TGTGCCAGCAGTCTCAGGCAGTGGGCAGAGGTACCCTACGAGCAGTACTTC CASSLRQWAEVPYEQYF